One sample yielded the 8 T cell receptor beta chains listed below, sequenced in a study of glioma-infiltrating T cells. Amplification of TCR alpha and beta CDR3 regions from RNA used iRepertoire nested multiplex PCR. TCRdb independently ran MiXCR on the multiplex PCR reads; one entry per CDR3 protein. The sample yields approximately 100,000 distinct CDR3 sequences, less than 30% seen once. Specimen: glioma tissue, nonneoplastic brain tissue, or PBMCs (not recorded which). The receptor source for this set is a human donor with low-grade glioma or glioblastoma, undergoing nonglioma brain surgery, or in good health (not recorded which).

At least ten counts were recorded for this clonotype. The chain employs TRBV6-6 and TRBJ2-7, with D perhaps matching TRBD1 or TRBD2 (6 bases each). Trimming left V 0 bases short and J 3 bases short, with 15 bases between. Germline CDR1 is MNHNY and CDR2 is SVGAGI (reference sequence). The CDR3 sequence is 16 residues long. The CDR3 DNA sequence: TGTGCCAGCAGTTACTCTCCCCCGGGGGCGTTCTACGAGCAGTACTTC. Protein sequence: CASSYSPPGAFYEQYF.

The table lists this clonotype with a few counts. V and J are TRBV5-8 and TRBJ1-5; D may be TRBD1 (6 bases). Trimming stripped 5 bases from V and 7 bases from J, with 19 bases between. Germline assignment: CDR1 SGHTS and CDR2 YDEGEE. This CDR3 is built from 15 residues. The CDR3 is CASSFQNRALQPQHF. CDR3 coding DNA: TGTGCCAGCAGTTTTCAAAACAGGGCGTTGCAGCCCCAGCATTTT.

This sequence joins TRBV10-3 and TRBJ2-3; D could derive from TRBD1 or TRBD2 (5 bases each). Germline loops: CDR1 ENHRY, CDR2 SYGVKD. Trimming pared 3 bases from V and 4 bases from J, leaving 11 bases between. The CDR3 has 14 residues. CDR3 nucleotide sequence: TGTGCCATCAGTGAAAGGCAGGGAGCAGATACGCAGTATTTT. It codes for CAISERQGADTQYF.

The rearrangement links TRBV7-9 to TRBJ2-1; 8 bases agree with TRBD2. With V trimmed by 6 bases and J by 4 bases, 8 bases remained unmatched. CDR3 size: 15 residues. Germline V gives CDR1 SEHNR, CDR2 FQNEAQ (reference sequence). The CDR3 DNA sequence: TGTGCCAGCAGACTCCCTGGCGGGGGGTACAATGAGCAGTTCTTC. It encodes CASRLPGGGYNEQFF.

This clonotype was seen at least ten times. V is TRBV12-3 or TRBV12-4 and J is TRBJ2-1; no clear D. Between the trimmed V and J ends, which lost 1 base and 5 bases, there was a span of 6 bases. CDR3 length: 13 residues. The CDR3 region is CASSLGLNNEQFF. CDR3 coding DNA: TGTGCCAGCAGTTTAGGGCTTAACAATGAGCAGTTCTTC.

This clonotype has a count of ten or more. The chain has TRBV6-1 and TRBJ2-7, with D unresolved. V gave up 7 bases and J gave up 1 base, with 11 bases separating them. This CDR3 has 13 residues. Per germline, CDR1 MNHNS and CDR2 SASEGT. The CDR3 loop is CASKRAQSYEQYF. The CDR3 nucleotides read TGTGCCAGCAAACGGGCCCAGTCCTACGAGCAGTACTTC.

There are a few counts of this clonotype. The V and J genes are TRBV2 and TRBJ1-5; D unresolved. Germline CDR1 SNHLY, CDR2 FYNNEI. The CDR3 runs to 15 residues. Deletions cut 7 bases from V and 0 bases from J, with 13 bases between. CDR3 coding DNA: TGTGCCAGCACCCAATTTCCCTATAGCAATCAGCCCCAGCATTTT. Its protein is CASTQFPYSNQPQHF.

This clonotype was counted ten times or more. V usage is TRBV28 and J usage is TRBJ2-7, with 7 bases fitting TRBD2. The ends lost 5 bases at V and 0 bases at J; junction bases unmatched: 10. This CDR3 comprises 16 residues. The germline V gene has CDR1 MDHEN and CDR2 SYDVKM. The CDR3 region is CASSPGRERDSYEQYF. CDR3 nucleotides: TGTGCCAGCAGTCCGGGAAGGGAGCGGGACTCCTACGAGCAGTACTTC.